These 10 T cell receptor beta chains were sequenced from one sample in a study of T cell responses to AZD1222 COVID-19 vaccine. Clones were sequenced by immunoSEQ multiplex PCR, and TCRdb holds only the in-frame ones, with some missing. The sample includes approximately 79,000 clones, about 87% of them seen just once. The specimen comprised peripheral blood, sampled on day 0 of AZD1222 vaccination. Source of these receptors: an adult in good health.

The J gene is TRBJ2-4, the V gene TRBV7-9; D is undetermined. The CDR3 contains 11 residues. CDR1 is SEHNR and CDR2 is FQNEAQ in the germline V gene (reference sequence). Trimming cost V 7 bases and J 0 bases, with 1 base left between them. The CDR3 reads CASKAKNIQYF. Here the CDR3 DNA reads TGTGCCAGCAAAGCCAAAAACATTCAGTACTTC.

V gene TRBV10-3 combines with J gene TRBJ1-2; possibly TRBD1 for D (6 bases). Between the trimmed V and J ends, which lost 5 bases and 1 base, there was a span of 11 bases. Germline CDR1 and CDR2: ENHRY and SYGVKD. The CDR3 runs 14 residues. DNA for the CDR3: TGTGCCATCAGTTCGCAGGGGTTTAACTATGGCTACACCTTC. It encodes CAISSQGFNYGYTF.

This chain connects TRBV10-3 to TRBJ1-1; D is perhaps TRBD1 (6 bases). Between the trimmed V and J ends, which lost 0 bases and 6 bases, there was a span of 20 bases. This CDR3 is built from 17 residues. The V gene's germline CDR1 is ENHRY and CDR2 SYGVKD. DNA of the CDR3: TGTGCCATCAGTGAGTCGAACAGTGAGCAGGGGCGGCCTGAAGCTTTCTTT. Protein product: CAISESNSEQGRPEAFF.

This chain uses TRBV19 with TRBJ2-1; 8 nucleotides align to TRBD2. Germline V lookup: CDR1 LNHDA, CDR2 SQIVND (reference sequence). This CDR3 region has 16 residues. V dropped 4 bases and J dropped 2; count of bases not matched to a gene: 7. CDR3 sequence (DNA): TGTGCCAGTAGTAGATCTAGCGGGCGTACCTACAATGAGCAGTTCTTC. Protein product: CASSRSSGRTYNEQFF.

The V call is TRBV6-1, the J call TRBJ1-5; D possibly corresponds to TRBD1 (6 bases). V lost 1 base and J 6 bases, leaving 10 bases between the germline ends. Germline loops: CDR1 MNHNS, CDR2 SASEGT. CDR3 length: 14 residues. This CDR3 reads CASSEEGGSQPQHF. The CDR3 nucleotides are TGTGCCAGCAGTGAAGAAGGGGGGAGTCAGCCCCAGCATTTT.

The J gene is TRBJ2-7, the V gene TRBV6-5; D call uncertain. Trimming stripped 2 bases from V and 4 bases from J, with 3 bases between. Germline V gene data show CDR1 as MNHEY and CDR2 as SVGAGI. This CDR3 is 11 amino acids long. The CDR3 nucleotides read TGTGCCAGCAGTTACCGTTACGAGCAGTACTTC. Its translation: CASSYRYEQYF.

The chain uses TRBV1 and TRBJ2-7. TRBV1 is deemed a pseudogene. The CDR3 loop spans 14 amino acids. The CDR3 DNA reads TGCACCAGCAGTTTCTACAGGAGGTCCTACGGGCAGTACTTC. This codes for CTSSFYRRSYGQYF.

The chain has TRBV30 and TRBJ2-2, with a tentative D call TRBD1 (5 bases). The CDR3 contains 12 residues. Germline CDR1 reads GTSNPN; CDR2 reads SVGIG (reference sequence). Trimming took off 4 bases at V and 4 bases at J, with 7 bases between the two ends. CDR3 amino acids: CAWNRGTGELFF. CDR3 bases: TGTGCCTGGAATAGGGGCACCGGGGAGCTGTTTTTT.

This chain connects TRBV5-1 to TRBJ2-6; D remains ambiguous. Germline V gene data show CDR1 as SGHRS and CDR2 as YFSETQ. Deletions cut 4 bases from V and 0 bases from J, with 5 bases between. This CDR3 spans 14 amino acids. The CDR3 loop is CASSPNSGANVLTF. In DNA form, the CDR3 reads TGCGCCAGCAGCCCCAACTCTGGGGCCAACGTCCTGACTTTC.

For this clone: Other DNA sequences in the sample encode the same CDR3. The V call is TRBV19, the J call TRBJ1-6; D ambiguous. Germline values: CDR1 LNHDA, CDR2 SQIVND (reference sequence). The CDR3 contains 14 residues. V lost 6 bases and J 0 bases, leaving 6 bases between the germline ends. CDR3 amino acids: CASRGSSYNSPLHF. The DNA of the CDR3 is TGTGCCAGTAGGGGCAGCTCCTATAATTCACCCCTCCACTTT.